This T cell receptor (beta chain) was obtained from a study of OX40 agonist ivuxolimab in advanced cancers. The study's findings and limits: On average, a greater number of expanded clones characterised CD8+ T cells relative to CD4+. Doses of 0.1 to 3.0 mg/kg were accompanied by clonal expansion of CD4+ and CD8+ blood T cells by week 6.

Germline V gene sequence: CDR1 SGHTA, CDR2 FQGNSA. Between the trimmed V and J ends, which lost 4 bases and 0 bases, there was a span of 18 bases. This CDR3 has 17 amino acids. A word on this clone: Its antigen is not known.

The method was immunoSEQ multiplex PCR; TCRdb's version includes in-frame clones alone and lacks a portion of them. The table has around 84,000 clones, approximately 88% seen once; the top ten hold roughly 7.3%. This clonotype was sampled from an adult with an advanced solid tumor such as melanoma, head and neck, liver or kidney cancer. The gene calls are TRBV7-2 and TRBJ1-2; D not resolved. The input for sequencing was CD4+ or CD8+ T cells sorted from blood, taken in a trial of the OX40 agonist ivuxolimab. Here the CDR3 DNA reads TGTGCCAGCAGCTCCCCGCAGGCGTTGCTAGCTAACTATGGCTACACCTTC. This encodes CASSSPQALLANYGYTF.